This T cell receptor (beta chain) was sequenced for a study of shared clonotypes between healthy human individuals. Turning to the study itself: The donors, a couple of women and a few men, were aged 18 to 49. Study-level results: Even with large depth, rarefaction showed that sorted-subset sequencing was incomplete.

With respect to this clone: What it recognizes is unknown.

CDR3 length equals 16 residues. Germline V gene data show CDR1 as LNHDA and CDR2 as SQIVND (reference sequence). With 2 bases removed from V and 6 bases from J, the gap between germline ends came to 18 bases. Assay execution took place at the deep level. Study processing details: ImmunoSEQ supplied junction-only sequences lacking quality scores, so filtering was different. TCRdb's table, derived via immunoSEQ multiplex PCR, lists solely in-frame clones and lacks some. The V and J calls and clone size were taken over from that table, and D and trimming were inferred from the DNA. The data hold hundreds of thousands of clones, with roughly 70% observed a single time.

Source material: memory CD4+ T cells sorted from blood. The subset here: CD45RA-negative fraction. The rearrangement links TRBV19 to TRBJ2-3; D gene ambiguous. This clonotype was sampled from a woman in her 30s in good health. DNA of the CDR3: TGTGCCAGTAGTATAACGGGCAGACCCCGCCACGATACGCAGTATTTT. It specifies CASSITGRPRHDTQYF.